These 14 T cell receptor beta chains were sequenced from one sample in a study of blood T cell repertoires in COVID-19. Produced via immunoSEQ multiplex PCR; TCRdb's table is partial and in-frame only. The table includes under 200,000 clones, 79% detected once. Sequencing was done on a sample of peripheral blood. These receptors originate from a man aged 60-69 years with active or convalescent COVID-19.

The chain has TRBV28 and TRBJ1-5, with 8 bases aligning to TRBD1. This CDR3 region has 18 residues. After removal of 4 bases from V and 3 bases from J, the junction contained 14 bases not matched to a gene. CDR1 is MDHEN, CDR2 SYDVKM, per germline. In nucleotides, the CDR3 is TGTGCCAGCAGTTGGCTCCCGGGACAGGATAGCCTCAATCAGCCCCAGCATTTT. Translated: CASSWLPGQDSLNQPQHF.

The chain combines TRBV27 with TRBJ2-3, with 9 bases fitting TRBD1. V was clipped by 4 bases and J by 10 bases; unmatched bases: 9. The CDR3 consists of 14 residues. Germline CDR1 MNHEY, CDR2 SMNVEV (reference sequence). In nucleotides, the CDR3 is TGTGCCAGCAGTTCCAAGGGACAGGGTCTCGCGCAGTATTTT. Encoded protein: CASSSKGQGLAQYF.

J is TRBJ1-2 and V is TRBV2, with D maybe TRBD1 (6 bases). This CDR3 has 16 residues. Trimming removed 3 bases from V and 4 bases from J, with 18 bases in between. CDR1 and CDR2 from the germline V gene are SNHLY and FYNNEI. The CDR3 region is CASSEFTGKALYGYTF. In DNA form, the CDR3 reads TGTGCCAGCAGTGAGTTCACAGGGAAAGCCCTCTATGGCTACACCTTC.

V is TRBV3-1 (or the pseudogene TRBV3-2) and J is TRBJ1-1, with no clear D. The ends were cut back, 6 bases at V and 4 bases at J, with 9 bases in the middle. The length of the CDR3 is 12 residues. From germline, CDR1 is LGHDT and CDR2 YNNKEL (reference sequence). CDR3 residues: CASSRSGTEAFF. Here the CDR3 DNA reads TGTGCCAGCAGTCGCTCGGGCACTGAAGCTTTCTTT.

V and J are TRBV29-1 and TRBJ2-7; maybe TRBD2 (6 bases). V lost 3 bases and J 3 bases, leaving 9 bases between the germline ends. The CDR3 has 12 residues. Germline V gene data show CDR1 as SQVTM and CDR2 as ANQGSEA. Written as DNA, the CDR3 is TGCAGCGTTGATATGGGGGGCTACGAGCAGTACTTC. It is translated as CSVDMGGYEQYF.

The rearrangement links TRBV2 to TRBJ2-2, with 10 bases matching TRBD2. Germline CDR1 reads SNHLY; CDR2 reads FYNNEI. The CDR3 spans 16 residues. V shed 7 bases and J 2 bases; nucleotides not matched to a gene: 7. As DNA, the CDR3 is TGTGCCAGCAAGCAACTAGCGGGAACCAACACCGGGGAGCTGTTTTTT. This gives the protein CASKQLAGTNTGELFF.

This clone was seen once. The chain links TRBV24-1 to TRBJ2-5; 8 positions match TRBD1. The CDR3 consists of 17 residues. CDR1 and CDR2 from the germline V gene are KGHDR and SFDVKD. With 4 bases clipped from V and 7 bases from J, the junction kept 16 bases outside the gene matches. In DNA form, the CDR3 reads TGTGCCACCAGTGACCAGCTACCAGGGGGCAGTGGGGTGACCCAGTACTTC. It encodes CATSDQLPGGSGVTQYF.

V usage is TRBV7-9 and J usage is TRBJ2-3; 9 bases match TRBD2. The CDR3 totals 19 residues. CDR1 and CDR2 (germline): SEHNR, FQNEAQ (reference sequence). The junction had 15 bases not matched to a gene; V was cut back by 4 bases and J by 1 base. The CDR3 loop is CASSSDGASGIRGTDTQYF. CDR3 sequence (DNA): TGTGCCAGCAGCTCCGACGGGGCTAGCGGGATTCGGGGCACAGATACGCAGTATTTT.

The chain has TRBV28 and TRBJ2-7, with 15 bases lining up with TRBD2. The germline CDR1 and CDR2 sequences are MDHEN and SYDVKM. Losses at the gene ends were 6 bases for V and 3 bases for J; bases not matched to a gene: 9. CDR3 length: 17 amino acids. CDR3 coding DNA: TGTGCCAGCAGCCCGGGACTAGCGGGAGGCCCCTACTACGAGCAGTACTTC. This codes for CASSPGLAGGPYYEQYF.

In its sample, this clone was seen a few times. The V call is TRBV7-7, the J call TRBJ2-5, with 10 positions matching TRBD2. CDR3 length: 16 amino acids. The V gene end was trimmed by 5 bases and the J gene end by 1 base; junction bases not matched to a gene: 7. Per germline, CDR1 SSHAT and CDR2 FNYEAQ (reference sequence). The chain's CDR3 is CASSHRTSGVQETQYF. CDR3 nucleotides: TGTGCCAGCAGCCACAGGACTAGCGGAGTCCAAGAGACCCAGTACTTC.

The chain joins TRBV14 to TRBJ2-7; perhaps TRBD1 as D (6 bases). The CDR3 length is 17 residues. Germline CDR1 and CDR2: SGHDN and FVKESK. Trimming left V 0 bases short and J 3 bases short, with 18 bases between. The CDR3 DNA reads as TGTGCCAGCAGCCAAGACCCCATGGGGGCCAGGGGCTACGAGCAGTACTTC. Protein: CASSQDPMGARGYEQYF.

The chain carries TRBV27 and TRBJ1-5; 11 positions match TRBD1. With V trimmed by 6 bases and J by 7 bases, 5 bases remained unmatched. The CDR3 has 14 residues. From germline, CDR1 is MNHEY and CDR2 SMNVEV (reference sequence). CDR3 DNA: TGTGCCAGCAGCTGGACAGGGGGCGGGCAGCCCCAGCATTTT. This translates into CASSWTGGGQPQHF.

V is TRBV6-5 and J is TRBJ1-4, with 7 bases matching TRBD1. V was pared by 7 bases and J by 0 bases, with 2 bases of the junction left unmatched. Looked up from germline, CDR1 is MNHEY and CDR2 is SVGAGI. This CDR3 is 14 amino acids long. The CDR3 region has the DNA TGTGCCAGCAACAGGGGAGCAACTAATGAAAAACTGTTTTTT. Its translation: CASNRGATNEKLFF.

This chain's CDR3 is CASSPLQGISNYGYTF. DNA for the CDR3: TGTGCCAGCAGCCCCCTACAGGGAATTTCTAACTATGGCTACACCTTC. The chain recombines TRBV14 with TRBJ1-2; D is possibly TRBD1 (6 bases). The CDR3 is 16 amino acids. The germline gives CDR1 SGHDN, CDR2 FVKESK. V gave up 4 bases and J gave up 0 bases, with 15 bases separating them.